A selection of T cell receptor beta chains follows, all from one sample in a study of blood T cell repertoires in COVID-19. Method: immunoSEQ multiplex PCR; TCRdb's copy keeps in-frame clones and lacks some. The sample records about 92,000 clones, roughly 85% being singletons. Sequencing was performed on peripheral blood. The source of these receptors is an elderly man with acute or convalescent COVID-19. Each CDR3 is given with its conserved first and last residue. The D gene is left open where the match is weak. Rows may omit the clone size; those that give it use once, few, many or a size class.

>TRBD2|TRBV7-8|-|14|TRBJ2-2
TGTGCCGGGGGGGGGTGGACTAACACCGGGGAGCTGTTTTTT
CAGGGWTNTGELFF
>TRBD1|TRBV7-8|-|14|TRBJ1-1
TGTGCCAGCAGCTTAACGACAGGGGACACTGAAGCTTTCTTT
CASSLTTGDTEAFF
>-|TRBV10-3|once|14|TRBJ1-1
TGTGCCATCATGACAGACCGAATGAACACTGAAGCTTTCTTT
CAIMTDRMNTEAFF
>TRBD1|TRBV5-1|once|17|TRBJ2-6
TGCGCCAGCAACCTAGGGGGCCCTTACTCTGGGGCCAACGTCCTGACTTTC
CASNLGGPYSGANVLTF
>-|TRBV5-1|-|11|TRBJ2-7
TGCGCCAGCAGCTCAGAATGGGAGCAGTACTTC
CASSSEWEQYF
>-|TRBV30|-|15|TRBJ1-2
TGTGCCTGGAGGGGATCCAGGGATTACCGTGAGGGCTACACCTTC
CAWRGSRDYREGYTF
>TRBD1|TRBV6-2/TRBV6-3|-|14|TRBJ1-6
TGTGCCAGCAGCCGGGACAGGGGAAATTCACCCCTCCACTTT
CASSRDRGNSPLHF
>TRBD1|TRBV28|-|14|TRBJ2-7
TGTGCCAGCAGTACCTGGACAGGGATTCGCGAGCAGTACTTC
CASSTWTGIREQYF
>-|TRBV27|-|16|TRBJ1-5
TGTGCCAGCAGTTTAATCGGACAGCTAAGCAATCAGCCCCAGCATTTT
CASSLIGQLSNQPQHF
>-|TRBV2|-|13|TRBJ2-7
TGTGCCAGTACCGTTATAGCAGGGGCCGAGCAGTACTTC
CASTVIAGAEQYF
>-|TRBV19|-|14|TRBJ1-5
TGTGCCAGTGCAAACAGACCAGGGGACCAGCCCCAGCATTTT
CASANRPGDQPQHF
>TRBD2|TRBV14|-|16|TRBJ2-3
TGTGCCAGCAGCCAAGCAGCGGGAGTTCCCACAGATACGCAGTATTTT
CASSQAAGVPTDTQYF
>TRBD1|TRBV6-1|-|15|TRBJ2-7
TGTGCCAGCAGTGAAGGGGGGACAGGTACCTACGAGCAGTACTTC
CASSEGGTGTYEQYF
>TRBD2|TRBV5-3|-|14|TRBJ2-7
TGTGCCAGAAGTTCTCGGGGGGATCCCTACGAGCAGTACTTC
CARSSRGDPYEQYF
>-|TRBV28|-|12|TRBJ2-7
TGTGCCAGCAGTACACTAGAGTACGAGCAGTACTTC
CASSTLEYEQYF
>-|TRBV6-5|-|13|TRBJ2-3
TGTGCCAGCAGTTACTCAAGCGAGAGAAGAGGGTATTTT
CASSYSSERRGYF
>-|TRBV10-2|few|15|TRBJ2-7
TGCGCCAGCAGCGTATCTAGCGCCAGCTCCTACGAGCAGTACTTC
CASSVSSASSYEQYF
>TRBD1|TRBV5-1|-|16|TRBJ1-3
TGCGCCAGCAGCTGGACAGGGGCAAGCTCTGGAAACACCATATATTTT
CASSWTGASSGNTIYF
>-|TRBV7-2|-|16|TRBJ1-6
TGTGCCAGCAGCTTAGGGATCGGAGGGCTCAATTCACCCCTCCACTTT
CASSLGIGGLNSPLHF
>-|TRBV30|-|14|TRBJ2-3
TGTGCCTGGAGTGTACTTGGCGGGACAGATACGCAGTATTTT
CAWSVLGGTDTQYF
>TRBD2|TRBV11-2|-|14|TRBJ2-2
TGTGCCAGCAGCCCCGAGGGACTATCCGGGGAGCTGTTTTTT
CASSPEGLSGELFF
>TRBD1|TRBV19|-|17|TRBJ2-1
TGTGCCAGTAGCAACCCCTTCACAGGGGGCGCCTACAATGAGCAGTTCTTC
CASSNPFTGGAYNEQFF
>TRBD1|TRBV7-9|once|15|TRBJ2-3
TGTGCCAGCAGCCATACAGGGGAGAGCACAGATACGCAGTATTTT
CASSHTGESTDTQYF
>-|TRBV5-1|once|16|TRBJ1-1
TGCGCCAGCAGCTTGATTACAACAGGCGGCGACACTGAAGCTTTCTTT
CASSLITTGGDTEAFF
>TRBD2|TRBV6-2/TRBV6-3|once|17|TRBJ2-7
TGTGCCAGCAGTTACTACCGACTAGCGGAAATCTCCTACGAGCAGTACTTC
CASSYYRLAEISYEQYF
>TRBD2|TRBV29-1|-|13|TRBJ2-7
TGCAGCGTCACTAGCGGGAGGGCCTACGAGCAGTACTTC
CSVTSGRAYEQYF
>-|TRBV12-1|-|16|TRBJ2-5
TGTGCCAGCAGCTGGAGACTAGCGAATTTGCGAGAGACCCAGTACTTC
CASSWRLANLRETQYF
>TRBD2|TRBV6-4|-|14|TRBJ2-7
TGTGCCAGCAGTGCAGCGGGAGGGGCCCACGAGCAGTACTTC
CASSAAGGAHEQYF